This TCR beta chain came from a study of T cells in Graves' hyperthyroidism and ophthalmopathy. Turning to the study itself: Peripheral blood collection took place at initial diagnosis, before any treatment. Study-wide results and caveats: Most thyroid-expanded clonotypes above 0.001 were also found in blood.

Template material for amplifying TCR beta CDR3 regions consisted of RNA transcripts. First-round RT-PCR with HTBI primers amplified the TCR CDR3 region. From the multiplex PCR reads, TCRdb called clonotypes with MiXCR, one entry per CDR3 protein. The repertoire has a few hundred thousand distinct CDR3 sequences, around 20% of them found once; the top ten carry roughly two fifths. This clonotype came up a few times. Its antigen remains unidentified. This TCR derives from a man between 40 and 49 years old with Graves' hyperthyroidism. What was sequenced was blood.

The CDR3 loop is CSVEYRGNTEAFF. DNA of the CDR3: TGCAGCGTTGAATATCGGGGGAACACTGAAGCTTTCTTT. This chain uses TRBV29-1 with TRBJ1-1; D not resolved. Trimming took 2 bases from V and 1 from J, leaving 8 bases between them. This CDR3 comprises 13 residues. CDR1 is SQVTM and CDR2 is ANQGSEA in the germline V gene.